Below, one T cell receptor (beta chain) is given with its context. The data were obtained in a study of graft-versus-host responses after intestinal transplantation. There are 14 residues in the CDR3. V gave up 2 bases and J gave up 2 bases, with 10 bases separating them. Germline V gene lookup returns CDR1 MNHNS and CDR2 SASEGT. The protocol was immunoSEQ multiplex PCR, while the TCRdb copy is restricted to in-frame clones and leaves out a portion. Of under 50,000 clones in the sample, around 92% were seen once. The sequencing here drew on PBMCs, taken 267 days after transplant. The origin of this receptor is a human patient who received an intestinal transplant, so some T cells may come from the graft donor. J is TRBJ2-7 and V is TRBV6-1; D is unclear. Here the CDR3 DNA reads TGTGCCAGCAGTGAACCCAGGTCGGCCTACGAGCAGTACTTC. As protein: CASSEPRSAYEQYF.